Below are 24 T cell receptor beta chains sequenced from a single sample in a study of shared clonotypes between healthy human individuals. Generated by immunoSEQ multiplex PCR, the TCRdb table keeps only in-frame clones and is missing some. The sample has 190,000 or so clones, 65% to 80% seen once. What was sequenced was memory CD4+ T cells sorted from blood. Described subset: CD45RA-negative fraction. These receptors were taken from a man aged 25 to 40 in good health.

This clone showed up just a few times. The same CDR3 can be traced to other DNA sequences in this sample. V is TRBV5-1 and J is TRBJ2-7; D perhaps matches TRBD2 (7 bases). Per the germline V gene, CDR1 is SGHRS and CDR2 is YFSETQ. V lost 4 bases to trimming and J lost 3 bases, with 29 bases between them. This CDR3 spans 19 amino acids. The CDR3 DNA follows: TGCGCCAGCAGCCCCGAGGGGGGGAGGGGCAGCCGACAGCACTACGAGCAGTACTTC. Translating gives CASSPEGGRGSRQHYEQYF.

The genes are TRBV6-1 and TRBJ1-2, with unresolved D. There are 12 residues in the CDR3. Germline CDR1 MNHNS, CDR2 SASEGT. The germline V and J ends were trimmed by 2 bases and 8 bases, with 9 bases remaining between them. In DNA, the CDR3 is TGTGCCAGCAGTGAATCGGCAGGCGGCTACACCTTC. The encoded protein is CASSESAGGYTF.

This clone was seen a few times. This chain uses TRBV20-1 with TRBJ1-1; D ambiguous. The CDR3 loop spans 10 amino acids. CDR1 and CDR2 from the germline V gene are DFQATT and SNEGSKA (reference sequence). The V gene lost 8 bases and the J gene lost 8 bases, with 12 bases spanning the gap. The CDR3 sequence: CSPWNPEAFF. Here the CDR3 DNA reads TGCAGTCCCTGGAACCCGGAAGCTTTCTTT.

This sequence joins TRBV6-6 and TRBJ2-7; 10 bases align to TRBD1. The V segment lost 6 bases and the J segment 2 bases; nucleotides outside the gene matches: 4. Germline CDR1 reads MNHNY; CDR2 reads SVGAGI (reference sequence). The length of the CDR3 is 14 residues. DNA of the CDR3: TGTGCCAGCAGAGAAGGACAGGGGGCCTACGAGCAGTACTTC. Translated: CASREGQGAYEQYF.

The rearrangement uses TRBV5-1 and TRBJ2-1; 10 nucleotides agree with TRBD2. The CDR3 contains 14 residues. V shed 2 bases and J 8 bases; nucleotides not matched to a gene: 4. Germline assignment: CDR1 SGHRS and CDR2 YFSETQ. The CDR3 reads CASSFSGRIYEQFF. The CDR3 DNA sequence: TGCGCCAGCAGCTTTAGCGGGAGGATCTATGAGCAGTTCTTC.

J is TRBJ1-1 and V is TRBV14; no definite D call. V was trimmed by 5 bases and J by 5 bases, leaving 12 bases between them. This CDR3 is built from 13 residues. Germline loops: CDR1 SGHDN, CDR2 FVKESK. The CDR3 region is CASSFASGTEAFF. The CDR3 nucleotides read TGTGCCAGCAGCTTTGCTTCCGGGACTGAAGCTTTCTTT.

The CDR3 DNA is TGTGCCAGCAGTTCCCGACGTCGGAGGGTGAACACTGAAGCTTTCTTT. This encodes CASSSRRRRVNTEAFF. This chain uses TRBV6-5 with TRBJ1-1, with D hard to call. Deletions cut 4 bases from V and 0 bases from J, with 15 bases between. CDR1 is MNHEY, CDR2 SVGAGI, per germline. The CDR3 covers 16 residues.

The V gene is TRBV11-2, the J gene TRBJ2-7; 7 bases are a match to TRBD1. CDR1 is SGHAT, CDR2 FQNNGV, per germline. Trimming took 4 bases from V and 12 from J; bases not matched to a gene: 12. The CDR3 is made up of 13 amino acids. The CDR3: CASSSLPGQPPYF. CDR3 nucleotide sequence: TGTGCCAGCAGCTCTTTACCGGGACAGCCACCGTACTTC.

This sequence joins TRBV27 and TRBJ2-5, with D tentatively TRBD2 (6 bases). CDR1 MNHEY and CDR2 SMNVEV come from the germline V gene (reference sequence). Trimming stripped 5 bases from V and 7 bases from J, with 23 bases between. The CDR3 is 16 residues long. This chain's CDR3 is CASSINPPGLRTTQYF. DNA of the CDR3: TGTGCCAGCAGTATAAATCCTCCGGGACTGAGAACGACCCAGTACTTC.

The J gene is TRBJ1-1, the V gene TRBV5-4, with 7 nucleotides matching TRBD1. V lost 0 bases, J lost 5 bases, and 4 bases stayed unmatched. CDR3 length equals 14 residues. Per germline, CDR1 SGHNT and CDR2 YYREEE (reference sequence). CDR3 residues: CASSLEGQKTEAFF. As DNA, the CDR3 is TGTGCCAGCAGCTTGGAGGGACAGAAGACTGAAGCTTTCTTT.

The V call is TRBV7-8, the J call TRBJ2-1, with D perhaps TRBD1 or TRBD2 (6 bases each). Germline assignment: CDR1 SGHVS and CDR2 FQNEAQ. This CDR3 region has 14 residues. Deletions cut 2 bases from V and 8 bases from J, with 13 bases between. CDR3 DNA: TGTGCCAGCAGCTTAAGGAGGGGGGCGGATGAGCAGTTCTTC. It specifies CASSLRRGADEQFF.

The genes are TRBV6-6 and TRBJ1-5; D may be TRBD1 (5 bases). The CDR3 has 13 residues. V was shortened by 7 bases and J by 3 bases, with 10 bases between the two germline ends. Germline CDR1 is MNHNY and CDR2 is SVGAGI (reference sequence). The CDR3 DNA reads as TGTGCCAGCAAGCGGGGCATCAATCAGCCCCAGCATTTT. This codes for CASKRGINQPQHF.

This chain joins TRBV5-1 and TRBJ1-2; TRBD1 aligns across 7 bases. Germline lookup yields CDR1 SGHRS and CDR2 YFSETQ. Trimming removed 4 bases from V and 4 bases from J; junction bases left unmatched: 10. The CDR3 is 15 residues long. CDR3 sequence reads: CASSAGPGQFYGYTF. DNA of the CDR3: TGCGCCAGCAGCGCCGGGCCGGGACAGTTCTATGGCTACACCTTC. Using reference TRBV5-1 and TRBJ1-2 for the parts outside the CDR3, the full variable domain is KAGVTQTPRYLIKTRGQQVTLSCSPISGHRSVSWYQQTPGQGLQFLFEYFSETQRNKGNFPGRFSGRQFSNSRSEMNVSTLELGDSALYLCASSAGPGQFYGYTFGSGTRLTVV.

V usage is TRBV9 and J usage is TRBJ1-5; 10 bases map to TRBD1. This CDR3 region has 15 residues. Trimming cost V 4 bases and J 1 base; bases outside gene matches: 2. Germline V lookup: CDR1 SGDLS, CDR2 YYNGEE. For the CDR3, the DNA is TGTGCCAGCAGCTCGGGACAGGGGAGCAATCAGCCCCAGCATTTT. Translation gives CASSSGQGSNQPQHF. Looking up the rest from reference TRBV9 and TRBJ1-5 gives the full variable domain: DSGVTQTPKHLITATGQRVTLRCSPRSGDLSVYWYQQSLDQGLQFLIQYYNGEERAKGNILERFSAQQFPDLHSELNLSSLELGDSALYFCASSSGQGSNQPQHFGDGTRLSIL.

The chain carries TRBV7-2 and TRBJ2-5, with D hard to call. The germline V gene encodes CDR1 SGHTA and CDR2 FQGNSA. Trimming removed 3 bases at V and 2 bases at J, with 7 bases between. CDR3 length: 13 residues. CDR3 loop: CASSFNRQETQYF. DNA of the CDR3: TGTGCCAGCAGCTTTAACAGACAAGAGACCCAGTACTTC.

This clone has a handful of counts. This chain links TRBV5-5 with TRBJ1-1; D gene unclear. This CDR3 spans 13 amino acids. Germline V CDR1 and CDR2: SGHKS, YYEKEE (reference sequence). Trimming pared 0 bases from V and 5 bases from J, leaving 8 bases between. Here the CDR3 reads CASSLVLRTEAFF. DNA for the CDR3: TGTGCCAGCAGCTTGGTCTTGAGGACTGAAGCTTTCTTT.

This chain links TRBV27 with TRBJ1-3; 7 bases map to TRBD1. Per the germline V gene, CDR1 is MNHEY and CDR2 is SMNVEV (reference sequence). Germline trimming cut 2 bases from V and 4 bases from J; bases unmatched to any gene: 2. The CDR3 covers 14 residues. The CDR3 DNA reads TGTGCCAGCAGTTTAAGGGGGCGCGGAAACACCATATATTTT. Residues: CASSLRGRGNTIYF.

This clone has just a few counts. The rearrangement links TRBV10-3 to TRBJ1-1, with TRBD1 matching 7 bases. The V gene end was trimmed by 5 bases and the J gene end by 2 bases; junction bases not matched to a gene: 8. This CDR3 has 15 residues. Germline CDR1 is ENHRY and CDR2 is SYGVKD. The CDR3 loop reads CAISPWGDSNTEAFF. The CDR3 DNA sequence: TGTGCCATCAGTCCCTGGGGGGACAGTAACACTGAAGCTTTCTTT.

This chain uses TRBV18 with TRBJ2-1, with TRBD2 matching over 14 bases. The CDR3 runs to 16 residues. Losses at the gene ends were 2 bases for V and 9 bases for J; bases not matched to a gene: 6. Germline V lookup: CDR1 KGHSH, CDR2 LQKENI. The CDR3 nucleotides are TGTGCCAGCTCACCAGGGACTAGCGGGAGTCGGGGTGAGCAGTTCTTC. Amino acids: CASSPGTSGSRGEQFF.

This clone was seen many times. The J gene is TRBJ2-7, the V gene TRBV2, with 10 bases aligning to TRBD2. V lost 3 bases to trimming and J lost 7 bases; unmatched junction nucleotides: 9. The CDR3 is 15 residues long. Germline CDR1 SNHLY, CDR2 FYNNEI. CDR3 protein: CASSESRLAGGEQYF. The CDR3 nucleotides read TGTGCCAGCAGTGAGAGCCGCTTAGCGGGAGGTGAGCAGTACTTC.

This clone was detected only once. V gene TRBV29-1 combines with J gene TRBJ1-4, with 9 nucleotides matching TRBD1. The CDR3 is 12 amino acids. The J segment lost 6 bases and the V segment lost 4 bases, leaving 0 bases of the junction unmatched. Germline assignment: CDR1 SQVTM and CDR2 ANQGSEA. CDR3 loop: CSVGDRDEKLFF. DNA for the CDR3: TGCAGCGTTGGGGACAGGGATGAAAAACTGTTTTTT.

This chain uses TRBV29-1 with TRBJ1-2; possibly TRBD1 for D (6 bases). Trimming left V 7 bases short and J 8 bases short, with 20 bases between. CDR1 and CDR2 from the germline V gene are SQVTM and ANQGSEA. This CDR3 has 13 amino acids. This chain's CDR3 is CSAKQGSYDGYTF. The CDR3 DNA reads as TGCAGCGCTAAACAGGGATCTTATGACGGCTACACCTTC. Full variable domain (outside the CDR3, taken from reference TRBV29-1 and TRBJ1-2): SAVISQKPSRDICQRGTSLTIQCQVDSQVTMMFWYRQQPGQSLTLIATANQGSEATYESGFVIDKFPISRPNLTFSTLTVSNMSPEDSSIYLCSAKQGSYDGYTFGSGTRLTVV.

The rearrangement links TRBV28 to TRBJ1-2; D may be TRBD1 (6 bases). The CDR3 length is 15 residues. V lost 2 bases, J lost 4 bases, and 14 bases lay in between. Germline loops: CDR1 MDHEN, CDR2 SYDVKM. The CDR3, as DNA: TGTGCCAGCAGTTTACGACCAAGGGGGATCTATGGCTACACCTTC. Protein sequence: CASSLRPRGIYGYTF.

Details on this clone: This sample also contains other DNA sequences that code for the same CDR3. V and J are TRBV6-6 and TRBJ1-4, with D maybe TRBD1 (5 bases). The ends were cut back, 2 bases at V and 4 bases at J, with 8 bases in the middle. Germline CDR1 reads MNHNY; CDR2 reads SVGAGI (reference sequence). This CDR3 has 14 residues. The chain's CDR3 is CASSYLDSNEKLFF. For the CDR3, the DNA is TGTGCCAGCAGTTACCTAGACAGTAATGAAAAACTGTTTTTT.